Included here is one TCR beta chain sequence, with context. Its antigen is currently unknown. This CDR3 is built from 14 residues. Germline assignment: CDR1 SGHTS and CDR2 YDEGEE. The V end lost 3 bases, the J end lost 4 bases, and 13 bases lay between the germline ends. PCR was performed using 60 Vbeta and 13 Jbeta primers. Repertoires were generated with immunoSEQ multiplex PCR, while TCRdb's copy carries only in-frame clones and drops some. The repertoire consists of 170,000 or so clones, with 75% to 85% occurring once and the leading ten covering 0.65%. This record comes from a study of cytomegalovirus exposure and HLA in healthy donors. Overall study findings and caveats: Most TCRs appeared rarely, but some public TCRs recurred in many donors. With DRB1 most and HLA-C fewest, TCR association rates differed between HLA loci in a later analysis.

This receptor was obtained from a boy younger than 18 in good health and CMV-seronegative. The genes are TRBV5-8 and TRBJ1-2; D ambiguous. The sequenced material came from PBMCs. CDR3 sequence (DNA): TGTGCCAGCAGCTGGAGTGTGTTTAGCTATGGCTACACCTTC. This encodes CASSWSVFSYGYTF.